The 18 T cell receptor beta chains below all came from one sample that was sequenced in a study of blood T cell repertoires in COVID-19. Repertoires were generated with immunoSEQ multiplex PCR, while TCRdb's copy carries only in-frame clones and drops some. There are some 350,000 clones in the sample; 88% occur only once, and 5.5% to 7.5% lies in the top ten. Sample: peripheral blood. All receptors derive from a woman aged 70-85 years with COVID-19, enrolled during active disease.

The chain's CDR3 is CAIKPSSVDYGYTF. The CDR3 DNA reads as TGTGCCATCAAGCCGTCGAGTGTGGACTATGGCTACACCTTC. The V call is TRBV10-3, the J call TRBJ1-2, with D unresolved. Trimming cost V 7 bases and J 3 bases, with 15 bases left between them. The CDR3 runs 14 residues. Germline V gene lookup returns CDR1 ENHRY and CDR2 SYGVKD.

The chain joins TRBV5-6 to TRBJ1-2; D might be TRBD1 (5 bases). Germline V gives CDR1 SGHDT, CDR2 YYEEEE. V gave up 4 bases and J gave up 4 bases, with 17 bases separating them. The CDR3 runs to 15 residues. CDR3 sequence: CASSPGSTVTYGYTF. The CDR3 DNA reads TGTGCCAGCAGCCCCGGTTCGACAGTTACCTATGGCTACACCTTC.

The chain uses TRBV2 and TRBJ1-1; D unclear. The CDR3 is 13 amino acids. V was pared by 7 bases and J by 4 bases, with 13 bases between. Germline CDR1 and CDR2: SNHLY and FYNNEI. The CDR3 spells CASTEEGGTEAFF. For the CDR3, the DNA is TGTGCCAGCACCGAGGAGGGCGGCACTGAAGCTTTCTTT.

The gene calls are TRBV24-1 and TRBJ1-2; 8 nucleotides match TRBD1. The CDR3 is 14 residues long. The V and J ends lost 4 bases and 4 bases, in that order; junction bases with no gene match: 4. CDR1 and CDR2 from the germline V gene are KGHDR and SFDVKD. CDR3: CATSDRGQGYGYTF. The CDR3 DNA reads TGTGCCACCAGTGACCGCGGACAGGGCTATGGCTACACCTTC.

The rearrangement uses TRBV19 and TRBJ1-2; TRBD1 aligns across 9 bases. This CDR3 is 14 amino acids long. Trimming removed 7 bases from V and 7 bases from J; junction bases left unmatched: 10. Germline CDR1 reads LNHDA; CDR2 reads SQIVND (reference sequence). The CDR3 DNA reads TGTGCCAGTACCCAGACAGGGGGAACGGCTGGCTACACCTTC. The encoded protein is CASTQTGGTAGYTF.

This chain uses TRBV30 with TRBJ1-1; TRBD1 matches at 7 bases. After removal of 0 bases from V and 7 bases from J, the junction contained 5 bases not matched to a gene. There are 13 residues in the CDR3. The germline V gene has CDR1 GTSNPN and CDR2 SVGIG (reference sequence). The CDR3 region is CAWSVHRQGEAFF. The CDR3 nucleotides are TGTGCCTGGAGTGTACATCGACAGGGTGAAGCTTTCTTT. The whole variable domain, remainder taken from reference TRBV30 and TRBJ1-1, is SQTIHQWPATLVQPVGSPLSLECTVEGTSNPNLYWYRQAAGRGLQLLFYSVGIGQISSEVPQNLSASRPQDRQFILSSKKLLLSDSGFYLCAWSVHRQGEAFFGQGTRLTVV.

The rearrangement joins TRBV9 to TRBJ2-7; D may be TRBD2 (5 bases). V shed 0 bases and J shed 1 base, with 5 bases lying between them. The CDR3 consists of 13 residues. Germline assignment: CDR1 SGDLS and CDR2 YYNGEE. The CDR3 reads CASSVGTSYEQYF. The CDR3 DNA reads TGTGCCAGCAGCGTAGGGACTTCCTACGAGCAGTACTTC. Based on the CDR3 plus reference TRBV9 and TRBJ2-7, the full variable domain is DSGVTQTPKHLITATGQRVTLRCSPRSGDLSVYWYQQSLDQGLQFLIQYYNGEERAKGNILERFSAQQFPDLHSELNLSSLELGDSALYFCASSVGTSYEQYFGPGTRLTVT.

The V call is TRBV27, the J call TRBJ1-2; weak D call: TRBD1 (6 bases). Germline CDR1 is MNHEY and CDR2 is SMNVEV (reference sequence). Trimming took 5 bases from V and 8 from J, leaving 18 bases between them. The CDR3 extends over 14 amino acids. The CDR3 DNA is TGTGCCAGCAGTAGAGGGGGTTTGACTTGGGGCTACACCTTC. Protein sequence: CASSRGGLTWGYTF.

The chain combines TRBV5-1 with TRBJ1-2, with 8 bases that match TRBD1. This CDR3 is 14 amino acids long. With V trimmed by 4 bases and J by 3 bases, 5 bases remained unmatched. Looked up from germline, CDR1 is SGHRS and CDR2 is YFSETQ. In nucleotides, the CDR3 is TGCGCCAGCAGCCCGACAGGGGACGACTATGGCTACACCTTC. It is translated as CASSPTGDDYGYTF.

This clone has a single count. This chain connects TRBV6-6 to TRBJ2-1; D call uncertain. The CDR3 has 13 amino acids. Trimming removed 2 bases from V and 5 bases from J, with 7 bases in between. Per the germline V gene, CDR1 is MNHNY and CDR2 is SVGAGI (reference sequence). The CDR3 coding sequence is TGTGCCAGCAGTTACGGTTCAGACAATGAGCAGTTCTTC. Translating it yields CASSYGSDNEQFF.

This sequence joins TRBV5-1 and TRBJ1-6; tentatively, D is TRBD1 (6 bases). Per the germline V gene, CDR1 is SGHRS and CDR2 is YFSETQ. The CDR3 sequence is 15 residues long. V was pared by 3 bases and J by 5 bases, with 12 bases between. CDR3 in amino acids: CASSYQGQDNSPLHF. DNA of the CDR3: TGCGCCAGCAGCTACCAGGGGCAGGATAATTCACCCCTCCACTTT.

In nucleotides, the CDR3 is TGTGCCAGCAGCTCCGGGACTAGCGGCTACGAGCAGTACTTC. Its translation: CASSSGTSGYEQYF. The V call is TRBV27, the J call TRBJ2-7; 11 nucleotides align to TRBD2. The V gene end was trimmed by 6 bases and the J gene end by 3 bases; junction bases not matched to a gene: 4. The CDR3 is 14 amino acids. From germline, CDR1 is MNHEY and CDR2 SMNVEV (reference sequence).

The J gene is TRBJ2-7, the V gene TRBV7-2; D remains ambiguous. The CDR3 runs 11 residues. Per the germline V gene, CDR1 is SGHTA and CDR2 is FQGNSA. Trimming removed 6 bases at V and 2 bases at J, with 5 bases between. The CDR3: CASSPAYEQYF. CDR3 in DNA: TGTGCCAGCAGTCCAGCCTACGAGCAGTACTTC.

The chain uses TRBV18 and TRBJ1-5; 12 bases are shared with TRBD1. The CDR3 spans 19 residues. Germline-derived CDR1 and CDR2 are KGHSH and LQKENI. The junction had 7 bases not matched to a gene; V was cut back by 1 base and J by 0 bases. The chain's CDR3 is CASSPLVGTGGDSNQPQHF. CDR3 in DNA: TGTGCCAGCTCACCACTGGTAGGGACAGGGGGCGATAGCAATCAGCCCCAGCATTTT.

This chain uses TRBV27 with TRBJ1-1; D ambiguous. The germline V and J ends were trimmed by 6 bases and 1 base, with 9 bases remaining between them. Germline lookup yields CDR1 MNHEY and CDR2 SMNVEV (reference sequence). This CDR3 is built from 13 residues. The CDR3 region has the DNA TGTGCCAGCAGGGAGGCCCAGAACACTGAAGCTTTCTTT. Protein product: CASREAQNTEAFF.

This clone has a single count. This chain uses TRBV4-2 with TRBJ2-5; tentatively, D is TRBD1 (6 bases). V lost 1 base to trimming and J lost 2 bases, with 14 bases between them. The CDR3 extends over 16 amino acids. Germline values: CDR1 LGHNA, CDR2 YNFKEQ. CDR3 coding DNA: TGTGCCAGCAGCCAAGTCCCACAGGGATCACAAGAGACCCAGTACTTC. It codes for CASSQVPQGSQETQYF.

The chain has TRBV10-3 and TRBJ1-1, with D hard to call. The CDR3 sequence is 14 residues long. Germline CDR1 is ENHRY and CDR2 is SYGVKD. Trimming took 6 bases from V and 0 from J, leaving 11 bases between them. The CDR3 spells CAIRPTQLNTEAFF. In DNA, the CDR3 is TGTGCCATCAGGCCCACCCAGTTGAACACTGAAGCTTTCTTT.

The chain employs TRBV9 and TRBJ1-5; possible D gene TRBD1, 6 bases. The CDR3 consists of 17 residues. V was shortened by 3 bases and J by 3 bases, with 19 bases between the two germline ends. The V gene's germline CDR1 is SGDLS and CDR2 YYNGEE. This chain's CDR3 is CASSEKPEDRFNQPQHF. CDR3 DNA: TGTGCCAGCAGCGAAAAACCAGAAGACAGGTTCAATCAGCCCCAGCATTTT.